The present T cell receptor (beta chain) was sequenced within a study of vaccination effects on CD4 cells after COVID-19. Study details: Everyone in the study got two shots of either the BNT162b2 or mRNA-1273 vaccine.

Whole-study results and caveats: Within healthy vaccinees, only 1 of 255 vaccine-induced clones displayed cross-reactivity with common cold coronaviruses. No early post-infection timepoints were available in the study, which also included few convalescent patients.

Turning to this clone: The antigen is not known.

ViraFEST used viral peptide pools to expand antigen-specific CD4+ T cells before sequencing. Culture proceeded for approximately nine days, and CD4+ T cells were then isolated. None of the vaccinated had previously contracted SARS-CoV-2, and their nucleocapsid antibodies tested negative. Sequenced by immunoSEQ multiplex PCR; TCRdb stores in-frame clones only, minus some. The sample yields over 25,000 clones, about 80% seen once. The specimen was CD4+ T cells from PBMCs cultured with SARS-CoV-2 spike peptides, collected before COVID-19 vaccination. This clonotype was sampled from a human donor who received a COVID-19 vaccine.

CDR3 amino acids: CAISPGQDTEAFF. CDR3 DNA: TGTGCCATCAGCCCGGGACAAGACACTGAAGCTTTCTTT. This chain uses TRBV10-3 with TRBJ1-1; tentative D call: TRBD1 (6 bases). Looked up from germline, CDR1 is ENHRY and CDR2 is SYGVKD. The CDR3 length is 13 residues. The V and J ends lost 6 bases and 3 bases respectively, with 11 bases between them.